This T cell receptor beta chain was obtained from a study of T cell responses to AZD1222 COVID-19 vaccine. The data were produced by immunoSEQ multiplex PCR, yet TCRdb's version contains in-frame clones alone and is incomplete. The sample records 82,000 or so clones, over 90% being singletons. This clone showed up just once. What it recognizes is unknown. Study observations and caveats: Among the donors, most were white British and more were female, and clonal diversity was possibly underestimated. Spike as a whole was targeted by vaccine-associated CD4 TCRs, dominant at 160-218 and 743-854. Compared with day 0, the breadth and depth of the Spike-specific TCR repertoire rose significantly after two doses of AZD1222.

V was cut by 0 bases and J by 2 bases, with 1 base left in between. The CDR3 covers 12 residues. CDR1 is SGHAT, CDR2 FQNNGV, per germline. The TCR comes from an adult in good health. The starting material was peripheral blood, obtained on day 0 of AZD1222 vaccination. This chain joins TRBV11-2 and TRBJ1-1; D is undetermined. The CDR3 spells CASSLENTEAFF. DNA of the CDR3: TGTGCCAGCAGCTTAGAAAACACTGAAGCTTTCTTT.